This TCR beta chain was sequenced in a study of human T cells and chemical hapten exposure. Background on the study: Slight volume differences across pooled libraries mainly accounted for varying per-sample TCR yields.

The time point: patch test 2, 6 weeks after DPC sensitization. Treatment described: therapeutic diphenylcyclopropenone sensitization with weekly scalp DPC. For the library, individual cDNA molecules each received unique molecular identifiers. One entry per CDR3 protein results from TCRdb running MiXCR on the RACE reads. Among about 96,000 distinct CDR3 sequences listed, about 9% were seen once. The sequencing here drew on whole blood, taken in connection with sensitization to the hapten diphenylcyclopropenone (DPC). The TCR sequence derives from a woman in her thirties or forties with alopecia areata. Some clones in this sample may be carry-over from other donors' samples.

The CDR3 DNA follows: TGTGCCAGCAGCTTAATCACGAGCTCCTACGAGCAGTACTTC. Translating gives CASSLITSSYEQYF. This chain connects TRBV7-2 to TRBJ2-7; D gene unclear. Per the germline V gene, CDR1 is SGHTA and CDR2 is FQGNSA. The length of the CDR3 is 14 residues. With 2 bases removed from V and 0 bases from J, the gap between germline ends came to 8 bases.